This T cell receptor beta chain comes out of a study of T cell repertoires in cytomegalovirus infection. Study details: Recently described HLA-C-restricted plus well-studied HLA-B-restricted CMV epitopes were used. TCR beta signatures that were public indicated CMV infection and matching HLA type.

CDR3 length: 13 amino acids. The V end was cut by 5 bases, the J end by 2 bases, with 8 bases between. Concerning this clonotype: Its antigen is unidentified.

TCRdb itself ran the reads through MiXCR, one entry per CDR3 protein. The sample yields approximately 910,000 distinct CDR3 sequences, around 30% seen once. The chain has TRBV12-3 or TRBV12-4 and TRBJ2-3, with unresolved D. The input for sequencing was cultured CD8+ T cells from PBMCs, taken from culture after CMV antigen stimulation. This clonotype was sampled from a human donor in good health (CMV status not recorded). Some clones in this sample may be carry-over from other donors' samples. The CDR3, as DNA: TGTGCCAGCAGTCCACAGTACACAGATACGCAGTATTTT. Its protein product is CASSPQYTDTQYF.